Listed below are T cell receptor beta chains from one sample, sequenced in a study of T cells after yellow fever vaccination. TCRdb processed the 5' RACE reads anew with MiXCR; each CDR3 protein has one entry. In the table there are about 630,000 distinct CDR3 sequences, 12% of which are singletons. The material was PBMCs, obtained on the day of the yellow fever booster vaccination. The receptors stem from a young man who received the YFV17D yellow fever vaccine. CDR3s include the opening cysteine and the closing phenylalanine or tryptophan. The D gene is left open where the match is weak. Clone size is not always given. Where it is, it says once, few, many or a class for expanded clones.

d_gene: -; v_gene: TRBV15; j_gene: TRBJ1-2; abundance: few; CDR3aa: CATSRDLPGLMGYTF; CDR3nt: TGTGCCACCAGCAGAGATCTTCCAGGGTTAATGGGCTACACCTTC
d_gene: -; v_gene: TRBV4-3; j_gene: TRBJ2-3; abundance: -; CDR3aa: CASSQGAVGSTDTQYF; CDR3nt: TGCGCCAGCAGCCAAGGGGCAGTGGGGAGCACAGATACGCAGTATTTT
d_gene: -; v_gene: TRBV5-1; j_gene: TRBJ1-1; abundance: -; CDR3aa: CASSLSQTGTEAFF; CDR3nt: TGCGCCAGCAGCTTGTCACAGACGGGCACTGAAGCTTTCTTT
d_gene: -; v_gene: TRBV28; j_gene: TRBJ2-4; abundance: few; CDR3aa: CAIRGLAKNIQYF; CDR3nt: TGTGCCATAAGGGGGTTAGCCAAAAACATTCAGTACTTC
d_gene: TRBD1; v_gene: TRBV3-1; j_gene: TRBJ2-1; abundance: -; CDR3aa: CASSQAGGSSVGQFF; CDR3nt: TGTGCCAGCAGCCAGGCAGGGGGTTCCTCGGTAGGGCAGTTCTTC
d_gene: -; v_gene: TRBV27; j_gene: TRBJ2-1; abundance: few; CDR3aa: CASGNTGLNEQFF; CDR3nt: TGTGCCAGCGGGAACACAGGGCTGAATGAGCAGTTCTTC
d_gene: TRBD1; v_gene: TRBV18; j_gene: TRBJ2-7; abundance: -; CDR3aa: CASSPDRVYYEQYF; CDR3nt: TGTGCCAGCTCACCGGACAGGGTATACTACGAGCAGTACTTC
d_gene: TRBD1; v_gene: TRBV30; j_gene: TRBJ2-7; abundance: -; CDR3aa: CAWSVHLRTGYTYEQYF; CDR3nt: TGTGCCTGGAGTGTCCACCTAAGGACAGGTTATACCTACGAGCAGTACTTC
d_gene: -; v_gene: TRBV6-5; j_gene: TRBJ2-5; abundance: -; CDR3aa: CASSYLSGRVKQETQYF; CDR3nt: TGTGCCAGCAGTTACCTGTCGGGCAGGGTGAAACAAGAGACCCAGTACTTC
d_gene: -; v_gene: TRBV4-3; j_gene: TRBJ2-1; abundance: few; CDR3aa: CASSQDHSSTSYNEQFF; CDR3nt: TGCGCCAGCAGCCAAGATCACAGCTCAACCTCCTACAATGAGCAGTTCTTC
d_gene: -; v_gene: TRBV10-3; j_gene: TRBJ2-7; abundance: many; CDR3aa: CAISESGISYEQYF; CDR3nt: TGTGCCATCAGTGAGTCTGGCATCTCCTACGAGCAGTACTTC
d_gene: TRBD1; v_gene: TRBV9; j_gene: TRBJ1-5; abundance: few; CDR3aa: CASSVVPDRNYQPQHF; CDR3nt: TGTGCCAGCAGCGTAGTCCCGGACAGGAACTATCAGCCCCAGCATTTT
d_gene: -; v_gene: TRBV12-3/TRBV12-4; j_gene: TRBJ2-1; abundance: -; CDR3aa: CASSFGLHKQFF; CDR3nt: TGTGCCAGCAGTTTCGGACTGCATAAGCAGTTCTTC
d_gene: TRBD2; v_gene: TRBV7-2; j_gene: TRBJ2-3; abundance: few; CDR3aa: CASSQLAGVSTDTQYF; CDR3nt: TGTGCCAGCAGTCAATTAGCGGGAGTCAGCACAGATACGCAGTATTTT
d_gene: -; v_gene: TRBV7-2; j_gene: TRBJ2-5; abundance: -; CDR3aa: CASSPQASGQYF; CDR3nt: TGTGCCAGCAGCCCCCAGGCCTCAGGCCAGTACTTC
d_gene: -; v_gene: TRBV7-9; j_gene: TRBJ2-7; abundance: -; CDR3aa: CASSSYGLGDYEQYF; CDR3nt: TGTGCCAGCAGCTCCTACGGCTTAGGCGATTACGAGCAGTACTTC
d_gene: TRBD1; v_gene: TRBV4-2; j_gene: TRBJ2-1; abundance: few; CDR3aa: CASSLQGVLNEQFF; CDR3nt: TGTGCCAGCAGCCTACAGGGGGTACTCAATGAGCAGTTCTTC
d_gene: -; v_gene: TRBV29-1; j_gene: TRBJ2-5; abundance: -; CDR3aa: CSVRGRVFPETQYF; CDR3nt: TGCAGCGTTCGGGGCAGGGTGTTTCCAGAGACCCAGTACTTC
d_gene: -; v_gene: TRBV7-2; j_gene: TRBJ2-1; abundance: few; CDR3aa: CASSSRAVLEQFF; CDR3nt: TGTGCCAGCAGCTCCAGAGCGGTCCTCGAGCAGTTCTTC
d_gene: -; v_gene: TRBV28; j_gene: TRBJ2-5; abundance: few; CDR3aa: CASSLLKETQYF; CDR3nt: TGTGCCAGCAGCCTACTAAAAGAGACCCAGTACTTC
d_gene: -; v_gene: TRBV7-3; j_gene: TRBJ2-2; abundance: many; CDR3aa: CASSLDGNTGELFF; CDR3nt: TGTGCCAGCAGCTTGGACGGCAACACCGGGGAGCTGTTTTTT
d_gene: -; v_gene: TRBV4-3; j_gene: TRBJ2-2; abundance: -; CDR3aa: CATGGGLGELFF; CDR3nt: TGCGCCACCGGTGGAGGGCTCGGGGAGCTGTTTTTT
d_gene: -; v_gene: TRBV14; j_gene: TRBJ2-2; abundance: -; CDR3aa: CASSPYESGTGELFF; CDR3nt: TGTGCCAGCAGCCCCTATGAAAGCGGCACCGGGGAGCTGTTTTTT
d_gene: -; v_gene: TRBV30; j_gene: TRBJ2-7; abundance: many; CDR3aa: CAWSVGNHEQYF; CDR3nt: TGTGCCTGGAGTGTGGGTAATCACGAGCAGTACTTC
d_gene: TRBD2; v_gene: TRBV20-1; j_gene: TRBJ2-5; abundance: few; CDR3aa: CSANSLAGMETQYF; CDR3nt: TGCAGTGCTAACTCCCTAGCGGGAATGGAGACCCAGTACTTC
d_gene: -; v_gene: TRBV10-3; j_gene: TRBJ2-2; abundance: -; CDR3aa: CAIHRDRTGELFF; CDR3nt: TGTGCCATTCACAGGGATCGAACCGGGGAGCTGTTTTTT
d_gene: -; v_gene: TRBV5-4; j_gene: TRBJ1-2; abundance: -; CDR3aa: CASSSPSGSDYGYTF; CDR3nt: TGTGCCAGCAGCTCACCGTCGGGTTCGGACTATGGCTACACCTTC
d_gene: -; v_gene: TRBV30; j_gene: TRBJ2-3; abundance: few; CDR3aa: CAWRPGTVSTDTQYF; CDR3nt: TGTGCCTGGAGGCCAGGGACCGTATCCACAGATACGCAGTATTTT
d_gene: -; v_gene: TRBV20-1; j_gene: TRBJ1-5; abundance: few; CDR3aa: CSAREGSSNQPQHF; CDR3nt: TGCAGTGCTAGAGAAGGATCTAGCAATCAGCCCCAGCATTTT
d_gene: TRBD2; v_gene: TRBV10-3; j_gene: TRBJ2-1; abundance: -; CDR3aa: CATSGGLAGESSYNEQFF; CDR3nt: TGTGCCACCAGTGGGGGACTAGCGGGGGAAAGCTCCTACAATGAGCAGTTCTTC
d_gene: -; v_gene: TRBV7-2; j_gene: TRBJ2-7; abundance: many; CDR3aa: CASSLTGISYEQYF; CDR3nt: TGTGCCAGCAGCTTAACCGGCATTTCCTACGAGCAGTACTTC